The 19 T cell receptor beta chains presented below share a single source sample, sequenced in a study of blood T cell repertoires in COVID-19. Clones were read by immunoSEQ multiplex PCR, and TCRdb kept only the in-frame ones, dropping some. The sample shows over 45,000 clones, around 83% of them seen only once. Sequenced material: peripheral blood. The receptors were sampled from a woman at least 80 years old with acute or convalescent COVID-19.

This chain uses TRBV2 with TRBJ2-3, with 9 bases that match TRBD2. Trimming at V came to 6 bases and at J to 0 bases, leaving 13 bases not matched to a gene. Germline CDR1 SNHLY, CDR2 FYNNEI. The CDR3 spans 18 residues. The CDR3 DNA is TGTGCCAGCAGAAGGCTAGCGGGGACTCCCGCTAGCACAGATACGCAGTATTTT. Protein product: CASRRLAGTPASTDTQYF.

The chain joins TRBV7-2 to TRBJ2-7, with 15 bases that match TRBD2. V lost 5 bases, J lost 1 base, and 6 bases stayed unmatched. The length of the CDR3 is 17 residues. Germline-derived CDR1 and CDR2 are SGHTA and FQGNSA. The CDR3 nucleotides are TGTGCCAGCAGCCAAAGAGGGACTAGCGGGGGGTCCTACGAGCAGTACTTC. It yields the protein CASSQRGTSGGSYEQYF.

J is TRBJ1-3 and V is TRBV5-1, with 9 bases that match TRBD1. Germline values: CDR1 SGHRS, CDR2 YFSETQ. The CDR3 extends over 15 amino acids. Trimming cost V 4 bases and J 4 bases; bases outside gene matches: 6. The CDR3 DNA follows: TGCGCCAGCAGCCCCGGGACAGGGTCCGGAAACACCATATATTTT. Its protein is CASSPGTGSGNTIYF.

This clone was observed a handful of times. J is TRBJ1-4 and V is TRBV27; D is unclear. This CDR3 spans 14 amino acids. V was cut by 2 bases and J by 8 bases, with 12 bases left in between. CDR1 is MNHEY, CDR2 SMNVEV, per germline (reference sequence). The CDR3 DNA reads as TGTGCCAGCAGTTTAAGGAGGCCTGAAGAAAAACTGTTTTTT. The encoded protein is CASSLRRPEEKLFF. The full variable domain, its missing parts supplied by reference TRBV27 and TRBJ1-4, is EAQVTQNPRYLITVTGKKLTVTCSQNMNHEYMSWYRQDPGLGLRQIYYSMNVEVTDKGDVPEGYKVSRKEKRNFPLILESPSPNQTSLYFCASSLRRPEEKLFFGSGTQLSVL.

This clone was counted once. V gene TRBV7-9 combines with J gene TRBJ2-3; 10 bases align to TRBD1. Germline V gene data show CDR1 as SEHNR and CDR2 as FQNEAQ (reference sequence). The CDR3 is made up of 16 amino acids. With 1 base clipped from V and 1 base from J, the junction kept 2 bases outside the gene matches. CDR3 sequence reads: CASSLVGTGGTDTQYF. The CDR3, as DNA: TGTGCCAGCAGCTTAGTGGGGACAGGGGGCACAGATACGCAGTATTTT.

The chain joins TRBV5-1 to TRBJ2-3; the match to TRBD1 covers 9 bases. V shed 1 base, J shed 5 bases, and the junction held 8 bases outside the gene matches. The germline V gene has CDR1 SGHRS and CDR2 YFSETQ. This CDR3 region has 16 residues. CDR3 sequence (DNA): TGCGCCAGCAGCTTGCAGGACAGGGGAGGCATAGATACGCAGTATTTT. This encodes CASSLQDRGGIDTQYF.

The V gene is TRBV30, the J gene TRBJ1-5; D is undetermined. Germline CDR1 GTSNPN, CDR2 SVGIG (reference sequence). V lost 5 bases to trimming and J lost 3 bases, with 11 bases between them. This CDR3 region has 13 residues. The CDR3 nucleotides read TGTGCCTGGTCCCAACAGTCCAATCAGCCCCAGCATTTT. This codes for CAWSQQSNQPQHF.

The V call is TRBV13, the J call TRBJ1-6; 7 nucleotides line up with TRBD1. This CDR3 region has 13 residues. V was pared by 8 bases and J by 9 bases, with 7 bases of the junction left unmatched. Germline loops: CDR1 PRHDT, CDR2 FYEKMQ (reference sequence). The DNA for the CDR3 is TGTGCCAGCTCAAGGGGGCGCGGTTCACCCCTCCACTTT. Its protein is CASSRGRGSPLHF.

CDR3 protein: CASSPDWGQGYNEQFF. CDR3 in DNA: TGTGCCAGCTCACCGGACTGGGGCCAGGGGTACAATGAGCAGTTCTTC. The chain employs TRBV18 and TRBJ2-1; D might be TRBD1 (6 bases). This CDR3 contains 16 residues. V was shortened by 3 bases and J by 4 bases, with 16 bases between the two germline ends. The germline gives CDR1 KGHSH, CDR2 LQKENI.

The genes are TRBV27 and TRBJ1-5; D gene unclear. Deletions cut 9 bases from V and 2 bases from J, with 11 bases between. Germline V lookup: CDR1 MNHEY, CDR2 SMNVEV (reference sequence). This CDR3 spans 13 amino acids. The CDR3 sequence is CASSRVGNQPQHF. The CDR3 DNA follows: TGTGCCAGTTCCCGGGTGGGCAATCAGCCCCAGCATTTT.

V gene TRBV29-1 combines with J gene TRBJ1-2; tentatively, D is TRBD1 (6 bases). CDR1 is SQVTM and CDR2 is ANQGSEA in the germline V gene. Trimming cost V 0 bases and J 5 bases, with 7 bases left between them. The CDR3 length is 12 residues. In DNA form, the CDR3 reads TGCAGCGTTGAAGAACAGGGATATGGCTACACCTTC. Translated, it gives CSVEEQGYGYTF.

As for this clone: Since a much larger clone is just one base distant, this may be a read error. The DNA for the CDR3 is TGTGCCAGCAGCCGGACAGGGATTAATTCACCCCTCCACTTT. Translated: CASSRTGINSPLHF. The chain links TRBV7-3 to TRBJ1-6, with 8 bases matching TRBD1. With V trimmed by 5 bases and J by 6 bases, 3 bases remained unmatched. The CDR3 is 14 residues long. Germline CDR1 and CDR2: SGHTA and FQGTGA.

The chain joins TRBV10-3 to TRBJ1-1; D may be TRBD1 (5 bases). Trimming shortened V by 0 bases and J by 4 bases, and 12 bases separated the two germline ends. The CDR3 has 15 amino acids. The germline V gene encodes CDR1 ENHRY and CDR2 SYGVKD. The CDR3 loop reads CAISESKGVSTEAFF. The CDR3 DNA sequence: TGTGCCATCAGTGAGTCGAAAGGGGTGTCCACTGAAGCTTTCTTT.

This rearrangement joins TRBV6-5 to TRBJ1-2, with D unresolved. V lost 6 bases and J 8 bases, leaving 16 bases between the germline ends. This CDR3 is built from 13 residues. Per the germline V gene, CDR1 is MNHEY and CDR2 is SVGAGI. The chain's CDR3 is CASRNSRVHGYTF. In DNA, the CDR3 is TGTGCCAGCAGAAACAGTAGAGTCCACGGCTACACCTTC.

V and J are TRBV2 and TRBJ1-1; 8 bases line up with TRBD1. This CDR3 contains 14 residues. J was trimmed by 6 bases and V by 2 bases; bases with no gene match: 5. Germline V lookup: CDR1 SNHLY, CDR2 FYNNEI. The chain's CDR3 is CASSEPDRGPEAFF. The CDR3 region has the DNA TGTGCCAGCAGTGAACCCGACAGGGGACCTGAAGCTTTCTTT.

The V gene is TRBV3-1 (or the pseudogene TRBV3-2), the J gene TRBJ1-2; possibly TRBD1 for D (5 bases). V was shortened by 1 base and J by 5 bases, with 14 bases between the two germline ends. The germline V gene encodes CDR1 LGHDT and CDR2 YNNKEL (reference sequence). This CDR3 has 15 residues. CDR3 DNA sequence: TGTGCCAGCAGCCAAGGGTCAGCAGGGTCATATGGCTACACCTTC. Its protein is CASSQGSAGSYGYTF.

V gene TRBV6-5 combines with J gene TRBJ1-3; 9 nucleotides agree with TRBD1. The CDR3 contains 15 residues. Germline V gives CDR1 MNHEY, CDR2 SVGAGI. The trim removed 6 bases at V and 5 bases at J, leaving 8 bases unmatched. The CDR3 region is CASRGTGTMRNTIYF. In DNA form, the CDR3 reads TGTGCCAGCAGGGGGACAGGGACAATGCGAAACACCATATATTTT.

This clone was counted a single time. J is TRBJ2-5 and V is TRBV5-1; 9 nucleotides line up with TRBD1. Germline V lookup: CDR1 SGHRS, CDR2 YFSETQ. The CDR3 spans 14 residues. Trimming removed 2 bases from V and 2 bases from J; junction bases left unmatched: 1. This CDR3 is CASSFGTGQETQYF. The CDR3 region has the DNA TGCGCCAGCAGCTTCGGGACAGGGCAAGAGACCCAGTACTTC.

The rearrangement uses TRBV5-4 and TRBJ2-5; D is possibly TRBD2 (6 bases). This CDR3 is 14 amino acids long. Germline V gene data show CDR1 as SGHNT and CDR2 as YYREEE (reference sequence). The germline V and J ends were trimmed by 4 bases and 5 bases, with 15 bases remaining between them. The CDR3 DNA reads TGTGCCAGCAGCCAACGTGGGGGGACGGAGACCCAGTACTTC. Its translation: CASSQRGGTETQYF.